The clone carrying this TCR beta chain was seen only a few times. Antigen unknown. Amplifying from RNA transcripts, the study obtained TCR beta CDR3 regions. Second-round multiplex PCR came after a first-round RT-PCR that employed HTBI primers. Using its own MiXCR run on the multiplex PCR reads, TCRdb lists one record per CDR3 protein. The table records over 650,000 distinct CDR3 sequences, about two fifths of them present only once. This sample was taken from a study of Graves' ophthalmopathy and Graves' hyperthyroidism. The germline V gene encodes CDR1 LGHDT and CDR2 YNNKEL (reference sequence). This CDR3 is built from 16 residues. Trimming cost V 2 bases and J 0 bases, with 14 bases left between them. General observations from the study: Appearing in blood as well were most expanded thyroid clonotypes above 0.001 frequency.

Excluded: other autoimmune disease, uncontrolled infection, pregnancy or lactation. Isolation of PBMCs was performed using 9 to 10 ml of fresh peripheral blood. The chain joins TRBV3-1 to TRBJ2-7; D could derive from TRBD1 or TRBD2 (6 bases each). The source material was peripheral blood. The TCR was taken from an adult man with Graves' ophthalmopathy. Here the CDR3 DNA reads TGTGCCAGCAGCCAACGTGGGGGGCCCCGCTCCTACGAGCAGTACTTC. Amino acid sequence: CASSQRGGPRSYEQYF.